A selection of T cell receptor beta chains follows, all from one sample in a study of blood T cell repertoires in COVID-19. Here immunoSEQ multiplex PCR was the method, and the copy in TCRdb shows in-frame clones only, minus some. Among about 71,000 clones listed, roughly 80% were seen once. Sequencing was carried out using peripheral blood. Source of these receptors: a man between 65 and 79 years old with acute or convalescent COVID-19. Both conserved end residues are part of each CDR3. D genes are given only for firm matches. Not all rows give a size; the values are once, few, many and, for expanded clones, a class.

abundance	v_gene	d_gene	j_gene	CDR3aa	CDR3nt
NA	TRBV6-5	NA	TRBJ2-1	CASSLRNEQFF	TGTGCCAGCAGTTTGAGAAATGAGCAGTTCTTC
NA	TRBV7-2	NA	TRBJ1-1	CASSLGGGTEAFF	TGTGCCAGCAGCTTGGGGGGGGGAACTGAAGCTTTCTTT
NA	TRBV11-2	NA	TRBJ2-3	CASSLVAPDTQYF	TGTGCCAGCAGCTTAGTGGCCCCAGATACGCAGTATTTT
NA	TRBV30	TRBD2	TRBJ2-7	CAGLARSYEQYF	TGTGCCGGACTAGCGCGTTCCTACGAGCAGTACTTC
NA	TRBV7-9	TRBD1	TRBJ1-3	CASSYLRWTGLYSGNTIYF	TGTGCCAGCAGCTACCTACGGTGGACAGGGCTTTACTCTGGAAACACCATATATTTT
NA	TRBV27	TRBD1	TRBJ2-5	CASSQGTVRETQYF	TGTGCCAGCAGCCAGGGGACAGTCCGTGAGACCCAGTACTTC
NA	TRBV7-6	NA	TRBJ1-6	CASSQVRGRGEYSYNSPLHF	TGTGCCAGCAGCCAAGTGCGAGGTCGTGGGGAGTACTCCTATAATTCACCCCTCCACTTT
NA	TRBV5-5	TRBD1	TRBJ1-1	CASSFQGGTEAFF	TGTGCCAGCAGCTTCCAGGGGGGCACTGAAGCTTTCTTT
many	TRBV12-3/TRBV12-4	NA	TRBJ1-1	CASRLGQYEAFF	TGTGCCAGCAGACTCGGACAGTATGAAGCTTTCTTT
NA	TRBV5-4	NA	TRBJ2-7	CASSLEPVTSYEQYF	TGTGCCAGCAGCTTGGAGCCGGTCACCTCCTACGAGCAGTACTTC
NA	TRBV11-3	TRBD2	TRBJ2-2	CASSFRGVNTGELFF	TGTGCCAGCAGCTTTCGGGGGGTTAACACCGGGGAGCTGTTTTTT
NA	TRBV15	NA	TRBJ1-1	CATSREGALMNTEAFF	TGTGCCACCAGCAGAGAAGGGGCCCTAATGAACACTGAAGCTTTCTTT
NA	TRBV3-1/TRBV3-2	NA	TRBJ1-1	CASSQARFGPAARGTEAFF	TGTGCCAGCAGCCAAGCTAGGTTCGGGCCAGCGGCGCGGGGCACTGAAGCTTTCTTT
NA	TRBV21-1	NA	TRBJ1-1	CASSEKARGNTEAFF	TGTGCCAGCAGTGAAAAGGCCAGGGGGAACACTGAAGCTTTCTTT